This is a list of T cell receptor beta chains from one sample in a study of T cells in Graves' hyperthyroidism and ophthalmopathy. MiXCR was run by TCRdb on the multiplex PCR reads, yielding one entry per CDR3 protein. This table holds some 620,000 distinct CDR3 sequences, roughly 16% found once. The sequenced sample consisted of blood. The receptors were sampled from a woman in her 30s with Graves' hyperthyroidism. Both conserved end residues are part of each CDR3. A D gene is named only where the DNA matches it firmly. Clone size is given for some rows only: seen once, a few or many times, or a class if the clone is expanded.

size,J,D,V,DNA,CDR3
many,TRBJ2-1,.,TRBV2,TGTGCCAGCAGCCCGATGCCAAGGGAGCAGTTCTTC,CASSPMPREQFF
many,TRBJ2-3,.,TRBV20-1,TGCAGTGCCCCTCAACTAGCCCGCACAGATACGCAGTATTTT,CSAPQLARTDTQYF
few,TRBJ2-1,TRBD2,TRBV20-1,TGCAGTGCTAGAGACGGTGGTCAGCGGGAGGGCCAGTTCTTC,CSARDGGQREGQFF
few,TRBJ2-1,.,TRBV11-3,TGTGCCAGCAGCTTATCGCAGGGATATTACAATGAGCAGTTCTTC,CASSLSQGYYNEQFF
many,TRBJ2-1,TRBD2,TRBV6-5,TGTGCCAGCAGTTACTCTGGACTAGCGGGCTCCTACAATGAGCAGTTCTTC,CASSYSGLAGSYNEQFF
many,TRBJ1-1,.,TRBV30,TGTGCCTGGAGTAATGGGGGAGCTTTCTTT,CAWSNGGAFF
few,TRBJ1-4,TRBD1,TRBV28,TGTGCCAGCCTCCGGGACAGAAATGAAAAACTGTTTTTT,CASLRDRNEKLFF
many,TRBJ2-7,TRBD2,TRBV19,TGTGCCAGTAGTTACGGACTAGCGGGTACCTACGAGCAGTACTTC,CASSYGLAGTYEQYF
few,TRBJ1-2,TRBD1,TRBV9,TGTGCCAGCAGCGCCGGGGCAGGGGGCGTCTATGGCTACACCTTC,CASSAGAGGVYGYTF
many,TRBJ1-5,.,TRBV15,TGTGCCACCAGCAGAGGGCAGGCCGACGGGCCCCAGCATTTT,CATSRGQADGPQHF
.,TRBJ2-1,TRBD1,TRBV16,TGTGCCAGCGGCGCCCCGGACAGGGGAGTCAAGGAGCAGTTCTTC,CASGAPDRGVKEQFF
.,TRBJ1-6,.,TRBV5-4,TGTGCCAGCAGCCCAGGGGATGGTTCACCCCTCCACTTT,CASSPGDGSPLHF
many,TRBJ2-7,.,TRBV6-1,TGTGCCAGCAGTAACAGTTTCGGGTACGAGCAGTACTTC,CASSNSFGYEQYF
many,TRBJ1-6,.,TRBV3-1,TGTGCCAGCAGCCAAGATGTCGAACCCCTCCACTTT,CASSQDVEPLHF
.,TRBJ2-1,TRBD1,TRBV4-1,TGCGCCAGCAGCCTCACCGGGACAGGGATGGATGAGCAGTTCTTC,CASSLTGTGMDEQFF
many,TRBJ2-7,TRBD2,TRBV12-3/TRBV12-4,TGTGCCAGCAGCCCTGAAGCGGGAGGGGCAGTCTACGAGCAGTACTTC,CASSPEAGGAVYEQYF
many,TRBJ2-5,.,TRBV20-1,TGCAGTGCTAGATTACGGTACCAAGAGACCCAGTACTTC,CSARLRYQETQYF
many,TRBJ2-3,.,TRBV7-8,TGTGCCAGCTTATTGAGGGAACCCGACACAGATACGCAGTATTTT,CASLLREPDTDTQYF
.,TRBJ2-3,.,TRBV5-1,TGCGCCAGCAGCCGGCAGGACACAGATACGCAGTATTTT,CASSRQDTDTQYF
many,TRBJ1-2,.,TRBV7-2,TGTGCCAGCAGTTCCGACAGTAATATTAACTATGGCTACACCTTC,CASSSDSNINYGYTF
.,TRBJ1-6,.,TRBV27,TGTGCCAGCAGCCCAGGACACTCTAAGAGCTCCTATAATTCACCCCTCCACTTT,CASSPGHSKSSYNSPLHF
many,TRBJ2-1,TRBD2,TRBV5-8,TGTGCCAGCAGCTTGATCCCTAGCGGATTCAATGAGCAGTTCTTC,CASSLIPSGFNEQFF
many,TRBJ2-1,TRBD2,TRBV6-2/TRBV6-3,TGTGCCAGCAGTAGAGCGGGAGAAAACTACAATGAGCAGTTCTTC,CASSRAGENYNEQFF
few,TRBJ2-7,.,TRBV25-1,TGTGCCAGCAGTGGAGTTCGTGGCGAGCAGTACTTC,CASSGVRGEQYF
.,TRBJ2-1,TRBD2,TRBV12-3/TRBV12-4,TGTGCCAGCAGACCAACAGACGGACTAGCGGCGTACTACAATGAGCAGTTCTTC,CASRPTDGLAAYYNEQFF
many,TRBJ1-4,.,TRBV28,TGTGCCAGCCAATTGGATGAAAAACTGTTTTTT,CASQLDEKLFF
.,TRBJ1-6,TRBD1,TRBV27,TGTGCCAGCAGTTTAAATATAAGGGGGCTTGGTTCACCCCTCCACTTT,CASSLNIRGLGSPLHF
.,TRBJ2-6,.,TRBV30,TGTGCCTGGGAAAGGGGGTACTCTGGGGCCAACGTCCTGACTTTC,CAWERGYSGANVLTF
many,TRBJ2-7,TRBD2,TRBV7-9,TGTGCCAGCAGCACGAATAAGGGACTAGGAGGCTACGAGCAGTACTTC,CASSTNKGLGGYEQYF